The 10 T cell receptor beta chains below come from one sample, sequenced in a study of T cell responses to AZD1222 COVID-19 vaccine. The table came from immunoSEQ multiplex PCR; TCRdb's copy has only in-frame clones and leaves some out. The sample holds about 67,000 clones, approximately 83% seen once. Here the sequenced sample was peripheral blood, taken 28 days after the second AZD1222 dose. Every receptor here comes from an adult who received the AZD1222 COVID-19 vaccine.

The chain combines TRBV7-9 with TRBJ1-2, with 7 bases matching TRBD1. The V gene end was trimmed by 4 bases and the J gene end by 8 bases; junction bases not matched to a gene: 13. Germline-derived CDR1 and CDR2 are SEHNR and FQNEAQ (reference sequence). The CDR3 extends over 15 amino acids. CDR3 loop: CASSYRDSVLGGYTF. DNA of the CDR3: TGTGCCAGCAGCTACCGGGACAGCGTCCTGGGAGGCTACACCTTC.

The rearrangement uses TRBV7-9 and TRBJ1-1; D possibly corresponds to TRBD1 (5 bases). Looked up from germline, CDR1 is SEHNR and CDR2 is FQNEAQ (reference sequence). CDR3 length: 15 residues. With 5 bases removed from V and 1 base from J, the gap between germline ends came to 14 bases. CDR3 in amino acids: CASSPWGRKNTEAFF. The CDR3 DNA reads as TGTGCCAGCAGCCCATGGGGCAGGAAGAACACTGAAGCTTTCTTT.

In its sample, this clone was seen once. This chain links TRBV20-1 with TRBJ1-2; no firm D call. Trimming shortened V by 6 bases and J by 7 bases, and 12 bases separated the two germline ends. The CDR3 has 11 residues. Germline V gives CDR1 DFQATT, CDR2 SNEGSKA (reference sequence). CDR3 sequence reads: CSAEWNAGYTF. The CDR3 DNA reads as TGCAGTGCCGAGTGGAACGCTGGCTACACCTTC.

The chain has TRBV6-6 and TRBJ1-3, with 9 nucleotides matching TRBD1. CDR3 length: 16 amino acids. Germline V gene lookup returns CDR1 MNHNY and CDR2 SVGAGI (reference sequence). With V trimmed by 5 bases and J by 3 bases, 8 bases remained unmatched. This chain's CDR3 is CASSKRGTGLGNTIYF. DNA for the CDR3: TGTGCCAGCAGTAAACGCGGGACAGGGCTTGGAAACACCATATATTTT.

This sequence joins TRBV14 and TRBJ1-3; no definite D call. Trimming removed 6 bases from V and 0 bases from J, with 9 bases in between. Germline loops: CDR1 SGHDN, CDR2 FVKESK. This CDR3 has 14 residues. CDR3 loop: CASRKASSGNTIYF. CDR3 DNA: TGTGCCAGCAGGAAAGCCTCCTCTGGAAACACCATATATTTT.

The chain carries TRBV6-2 or TRBV6-3 and TRBJ1-5; 7 nucleotides agree with TRBD1. The CDR3 consists of 15 residues. V was pared by 4 bases and J by 2 bases, with 5 bases of the junction left unmatched. CDR1 is MNHEY and CDR2 is SVGEGT in the germline V gene. The CDR3 region is CASSFTGAGNQPQHF. CDR3 coding DNA: TGTGCCAGCAGTTTCACAGGGGCGGGCAATCAGCCCCAGCATTTT.

The rearrangement joins TRBV4-2 to TRBJ2-7, with 11 bases fitting TRBD2. The V segment lost 1 base and the J segment 2 bases; nucleotides outside the gene matches: 10. The CDR3 is 18 residues long. Germline values: CDR1 LGHNA, CDR2 YNFKEQ. The CDR3 region has the DNA TGTGCCAGCAGCCAAGGAGGGGCTAGCGGGGGGCCGGCCTACGAGCAGTACTTC. The encoded protein is CASSQGGASGGPAYEQYF.

This sequence joins TRBV5-6 and TRBJ1-1; no firm D call. Trimming stripped 4 bases from V and 1 base from J, with 11 bases between. The CDR3 is 14 amino acids. Per germline, CDR1 SGHDT and CDR2 YYEEEE. CDR3 amino acids: CASSPGWANTEAFF. CDR3 bases: TGTGCCAGCAGCCCCGGATGGGCGAACACTGAAGCTTTCTTT.

The CDR3: CASSATGGSQPQHF. The CDR3 DNA sequence: TGTGCCAGCAGCGCAACAGGGGGCAGTCAGCCCCAGCATTTT. The chain recombines TRBV7-9 with TRBJ1-5, with 9 bases lining up with TRBD1. Trimming at V came to 5 bases and at J to 6 bases, leaving 5 bases not matched to a gene. CDR3 length: 14 amino acids. Germline CDR1 SEHNR, CDR2 FQNEAQ (reference sequence).

The gene calls are TRBV7-2 and TRBJ2-3, with 7 bases fitting TRBD2. Germline V gene data show CDR1 as SGHTA and CDR2 as FQGNSA. V lost 5 bases to trimming and J lost 2 bases; unmatched junction nucleotides: 13. This CDR3 region has 17 residues. DNA of the CDR3: TGTGCCAGCAGCCCCTGGCGGCTGCGGGGGACCACAGATACGCAGTATTTT. It encodes CASSPWRLRGTTDTQYF. Full variable domain (rest looked up from reference TRBV7-2 and TRBJ2-3): GAGVSQSPSNKVTEKGKDVELRCDPISGHTALYWYRQSLGQGLEFLIYFQGNSAPDKSGLPSDRFSAERTGGSVSTLTIQRTQQEDSAVYLCASSPWRLRGTTDTQYFGPGTRLTVL.